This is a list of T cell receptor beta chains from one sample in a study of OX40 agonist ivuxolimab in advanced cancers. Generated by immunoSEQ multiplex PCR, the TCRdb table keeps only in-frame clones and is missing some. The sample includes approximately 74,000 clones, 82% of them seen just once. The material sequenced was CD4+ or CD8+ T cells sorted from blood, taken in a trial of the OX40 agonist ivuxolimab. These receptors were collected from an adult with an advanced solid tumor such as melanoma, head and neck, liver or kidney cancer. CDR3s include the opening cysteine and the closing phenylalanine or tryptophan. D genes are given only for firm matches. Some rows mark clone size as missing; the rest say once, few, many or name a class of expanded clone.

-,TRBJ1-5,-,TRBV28,CASRRVANQPQHF,TGTGCCAGCAGGAGGGTCGCTAATCAGCCCCAGCATTTT
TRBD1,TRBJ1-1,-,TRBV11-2,CASSSRDRGLNTEAFF,TGTGCCAGCAGCTCCCGGGACAGGGGGCTGAACACTGAAGCTTTCTTT
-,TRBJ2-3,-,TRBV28,CASSLRGGTDTQYF,TGTGCCAGCAGTTTAAGGGGGGGCACAGATACGCAGTATTTT
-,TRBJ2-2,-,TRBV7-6,CASSLAGGNTGELFF,TGTGCCAGCAGTTTAGCTGGGGGAAACACCGGGGAGCTGTTTTTT
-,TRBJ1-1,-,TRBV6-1,CASRPGWGTEAFF,TGTGCCAGCAGGCCAGGGTGGGGCACTGAAGCTTTCTTT
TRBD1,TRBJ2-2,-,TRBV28,CASSFEDRAGTGELFF,TGTGCCAGCAGTTTCGAAGACAGGGCAGGGACCGGGGAGCTGTTTTTT
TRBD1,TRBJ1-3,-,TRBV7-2,CASSPTGVSGNTIYF,TGTGCCAGCAGCCCTACAGGGGTCTCTGGAAACACCATATATTTT
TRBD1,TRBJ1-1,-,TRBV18,CASSPGQGVSEAFF,TGTGCCAGCTCACCGGGACAGGGAGTATCTGAAGCTTTCTTT
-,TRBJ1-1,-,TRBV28,CASRGAPFGNTEAFF,TGTGCCAGCAGGGGGGCCCCTTTTGGGAACACTGAAGCTTTCTTT
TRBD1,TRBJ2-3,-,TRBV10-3,CAISAGTGTTDTQYF,TGTGCCATCAGTGCGGGGACAGGGACCACAGATACGCAGTATTTT
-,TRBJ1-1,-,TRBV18,CASSPEGNTEAFF,TGTGCCAGCTCACCAGAGGGGAACACTGAAGCTTTCTTT
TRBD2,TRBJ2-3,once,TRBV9,CASSTLAGGPGDTQYF,TGTGCCAGCAGCACCTTAGCGGGGGGGCCAGGGGATACGCAGTATTTT
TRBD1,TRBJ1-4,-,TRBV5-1,CASSSGQVNEKLFF,TGCGCCAGCAGCTCGGGACAGGTTAATGAAAAACTGTTTTTT
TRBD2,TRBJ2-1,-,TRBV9,CASSPTSGVNNEQFF,TGTGCCAGCAGCCCTACTAGCGGGGTTAACAATGAGCAGTTCTTC
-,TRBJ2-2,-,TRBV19,CASYLGAGELFF,TGTGCCAGTTACTTGGGAGCCGGGGAGCTGTTTTTT
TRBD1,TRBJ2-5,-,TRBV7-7,CASSSRFRDRGPETQYF,TGTGCTAGCAGCTCACGTTTCCGGGACAGGGGGCCTGAGACCCAGTACTTC
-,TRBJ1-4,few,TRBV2,CASSDGEKLFF,TGTGCCAGTTCGGATGGGGAAAAACTGTTTTTT
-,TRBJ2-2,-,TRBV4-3,CASSQDERPNTGELFF,TGCGCCAGCAGCCAAGATGAGAGGCCGAACACCGGGGAGCTGTTTTTT
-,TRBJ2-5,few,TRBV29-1,CSVEDPDSLTEETQYF,TGCAGCGTTGAAGACCCGGACAGCTTGACCGAAGAGACCCAGTACTTC
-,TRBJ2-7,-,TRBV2,CASSEGGYEQYF,TGTGCCAGCAGTGAGGGGGGCTACGAGCAGTACTTC
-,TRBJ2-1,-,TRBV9,CASSVGGKRLVGNNNEQFF,TGTGCCAGCAGCGTAGGGGGGAAGAGACTAGTGGGCAATAACAATGAGCAGTTCTTC
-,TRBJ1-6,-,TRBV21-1,CASSKGGGFLGSPLHF,TGTGCCAGCAGCAAAGGTGGGGGCTTCCTTGGCTCACCCCTCCACTTT
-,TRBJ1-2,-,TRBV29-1,CSVVLPRDGYTF,TGCAGCGTTGTTCTGCCAAGGGATGGCTACACCTTC
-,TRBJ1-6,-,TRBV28,CASSFLDGLNSPLHF,TGTGCCAGCAGTTTTCTAGACGGTCTGAATTCACCCCTCCACTTT
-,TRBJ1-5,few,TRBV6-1,CASSEVGYQPQHF,TGTGCCAGCAGTGAAGTTGGGTATCAGCCCCAGCATTTT
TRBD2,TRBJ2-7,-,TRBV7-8,CASSLGLAKEQYF,TGTGCCAGCAGCCTCGGACTAGCGAAGGAGCAGTACTTC
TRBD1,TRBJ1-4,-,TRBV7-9,CASSSPGQDTTNEKLFF,TGTGCCAGCAGCTCGCCGGGACAGGATACAACTAATGAAAAACTGTTTTTT
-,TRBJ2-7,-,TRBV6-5,CASRDPAYEQYF,TGTGCCAGCCGGGACCCCGCCTACGAGCAGTACTTC
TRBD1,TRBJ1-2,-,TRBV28,CASDDRGLGYTF,TGTGCCAGTGACGACAGGGGGCTCGGCTACACCTTC
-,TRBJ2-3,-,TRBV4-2,CASSQVGRDTQYF,TGTGCCAGCAGCCAAGTGGGTCGGGATACGCAGTATTTT
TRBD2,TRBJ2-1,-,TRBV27,CASSLPGLAGGPHEQFF,TGTGCCAGCAGTTTACCCGGACTAGCGGGGGGGCCCCATGAGCAGTTCTTC
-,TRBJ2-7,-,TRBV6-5,CASRPLDSSYEQYF,TGTGCCAGCAGGCCACTTGACAGCTCCTACGAGCAGTACTTC
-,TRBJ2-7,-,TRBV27,CASSLEGGYEQYF,TGTGCCAGCAGTTTAGAGGGCGGCTACGAGCAGTACTTC
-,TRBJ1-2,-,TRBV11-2,CASSLVGGSPPYGYTF,TGTGCCAGCAGCTTAGTAGGGGGGTCCCCCCCCTATGGCTACACCTTC
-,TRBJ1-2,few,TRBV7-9,CASSPTRLGGGGGYTF,TGTGCCAGCAGCCCGACCCGCTTGGGGGGAGGAGGAGGCTACACCTTC
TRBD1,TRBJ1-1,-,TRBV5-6,CASSEAGGEGNTEAFF,TGTGCCAGCAGCGAAGCAGGGGGCGAGGGGAACACTGAAGCTTTCTTT
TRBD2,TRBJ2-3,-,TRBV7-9,CASSLMTSGYTDTQYF,TGTGCCAGCAGCTTAATGACTAGCGGCTACACAGATACGCAGTATTTT
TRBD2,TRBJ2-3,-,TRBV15,CATSRARGLAGENTDTQYF,TGTGCCACCAGCAGAGCCCGGGGCCTAGCGGGAGAGAACACAGATACGCAGTATTTT
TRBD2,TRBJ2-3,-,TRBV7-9,CASSWETSGMDTQYF,TGTGCCAGCAGCTGGGAGACTAGCGGGATGGATACGCAGTATTTT
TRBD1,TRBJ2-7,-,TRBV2,CASRGGSTYEQYF,TGTGCCAGCAGAGGGGGCAGCACCTACGAGCAGTACTTC
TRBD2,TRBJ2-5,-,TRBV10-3,CAISPGTSGDDLGETQYF,TGTGCCATCAGCCCCGGGACTAGCGGGGACGATCTAGGGGAGACCCAGTACTTC
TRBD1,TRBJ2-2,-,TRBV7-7,CASSFELTGTGELFF,TGTGCTAGCAGCTTTGAATTGACAGGGACCGGGGAGCTGTTTTTT
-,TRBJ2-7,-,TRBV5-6,CASSLIGDEQYF,TGTGCCAGCAGCTTGATAGGGGACGAGCAGTACTTC
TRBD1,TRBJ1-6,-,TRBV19,CASSILDRDNNSPLHF,TGTGCCAGTAGTATTCTGGACAGGGATAATAATTCACCCCTCCACTTT
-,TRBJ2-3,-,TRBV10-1,CATSGSGSLEDTQYF,TGCGCCACCTCGGGTTCGGGGTCCCTCGAAGATACGCAGTATTTT